This T cell receptor beta chain was sequenced during a study of blood T cell repertoires in COVID-19. Per the original methods: The assay estimated nucleated cells by amplifying reference gene primers. Clones were sequenced by immunoSEQ multiplex PCR, and TCRdb holds only the in-frame ones, with some missing. V, J and clone size were drawn from that table, and D and trimming were deduced from the DNA. The sample has some 270,000 clones, about nine tenths seen once. Sequencing was performed on peripheral blood. The TCR comes from a man aged 35-49 years with active or convalescent COVID-19.

DNA of the CDR3: TGTGCCAGCAGCTTGGGACAGCCCCGGTCACCCCTCCACTTT. Translating it yields CASSLGQPRSPLHF. V is TRBV5-4 and J is TRBJ1-6, with D perhaps matching TRBD1 (5 bases). The length of the CDR3 is 14 residues. V gave up 0 bases and J gave up 10 bases, with 11 bases separating them. Germline CDR1 SGHNT, CDR2 YYREEE (reference sequence).